The T cell receptor beta chain under discussion was sequenced for a study of technical replicates of blood from a few donors. V shed 3 bases and J shed 8 bases, with 20 bases lying between them. The CDR3 is 16 amino acids. Germline lookup yields CDR1 MDHEN and CDR2 SYDVKM. Assay used: immunoSEQ multiplex PCR; TCRdb lists only in-frame clones, some missing. In the table there are about 73,000 clones, 93% of which are singletons. The sequencing input was T cells isolated from PBMCs. The TCR sequence derives from a human donor in good health. V and J are TRBV28 and TRBJ2-1; D possibly corresponds to TRBD1 (6 bases). CDR3 sequence: CASSLGAGPDLDEQFF. CDR3 coding DNA: TGTGCCAGCAGTTTGGGGGCAGGGCCTGACTTGGATGAGCAGTTCTTC.